This T cell receptor beta chain comes out of a study of T cell repertoires in cytomegalovirus infection. In the study overall: Selected CMV epitopes included recently identified HLA-C-restricted ones as well as well-studied HLA-B-restricted ones. In public TCR beta signatures, there were indications of both CMV infection and matching HLA type.

CDR3 size: 13 residues. The V end lost 5 bases, the J end lost 0 bases, and 7 bases lay between the germline ends. Looked up from germline, CDR1 is SGHVS and CDR2 is FNYEAQ. This clonotype was picked up many times. Its antigen is undetermined. From the reads, TCRdb called clonotypes with MiXCR, one entry per CDR3 protein. The data show 650,000 to 900,000 distinct CDR3 sequences, around a third seen once. The sample in question was cultured CD8+ T cells from PBMCs, obtained from culture after CMV antigen stimulation. The rearrangement uses TRBV7-6 and TRBJ1-1, with unresolved D. The receptor comes from a human donor in good health (CMV status not recorded). Some clones in this sample may be carry-over from other donors' samples. CDR3 nucleotide sequence: TGTGCCAGCAGCCCTATGGTGAACACTGAAGCTTTCTTT. It is translated as CASSPMVNTEAFF.